Each of the 21 T cell receptor beta chains below was sequenced from the same sample in a study of Ad26.COV2.S vaccination and SARS-CoV-2 variants. Documented treatment: 15 to 20 received Ad26.COV2.S at low or high dose, single or two shots; about 5 received placebo; per-sample allocation not given. Vaccine and placebo recipients were sampled on day 63 after the first injection. Libraries were prepared by immunoSEQ multiplex PCR; TCRdb keeps only in-frame clonotypes and omits some of them. Among 380,000 or so clones listed, about four fifths were seen once. Sequencing was performed on peripheral blood, taken in a trial of Ad26.COV2.S vaccine versus placebo. The receptor set was obtained from a person aged 18 to 59 who received the Ad26.COV2.S COVID-19 vaccine or a placebo.

The chain recombines TRBV9 with TRBJ1-1, with D possibly being TRBD1 (6 bases). There are 11 residues in the CDR3. Trimming shortened V by 3 bases and J by 7 bases, and 7 bases separated the two germline ends. CDR1 SGDLS and CDR2 YYNGEE come from the germline V gene. The CDR3 here is CASSGGGEAFF. The CDR3 nucleotides read TGTGCCAGCAGCGGAGGGGGTGAAGCTTTCTTT.

This sequence joins TRBV11-1 and TRBJ2-1; D is uncertain. Germline values: CDR1 SGHAT, CDR2 FQDESV (reference sequence). This CDR3 is built from 12 residues. Trimming cost V 2 bases and J 10 bases, with 9 bases left between them. The chain's CDR3 is CASSLTSTEQFF. The CDR3 DNA reads as TGTGCCAGCAGCTTAACCTCCACGGAGCAGTTCTTC.

The V and J genes are TRBV18 and TRBJ1-1; 9 bases line up with TRBD1. The germline CDR1 and CDR2 sequences are KGHSH and LQKENI. V shed 3 bases, J shed 3 bases, and the junction held 2 bases outside the gene matches. This CDR3 has 14 amino acids. The CDR3 protein is CASSPDRGDTEAFF. CDR3 sequence (DNA): TGTGCCAGCTCACCGGACAGGGGTGACACTGAAGCTTTCTTT. The full variable domain, rest sourced from reference TRBV18 and TRBJ1-1, is NAGVMQNPRHLVRRRGQEARLRCSPMKGHSHVYWYRQLPEEGLKFMVYLQKENIIDESGMPKERFSAEFPKEGPSILRIQQVVRGDSAAYFCASSPDRGDTEAFFGQGTRLTVV.

This clone occurred a few times. This chain connects TRBV2 to TRBJ1-1; tentative D call: TRBD1 (5 bases). With 5 bases removed from V and 6 bases from J, the gap between germline ends came to 13 bases. Germline CDR1 reads SNHLY; CDR2 reads FYNNEI. The CDR3 loop spans 13 amino acids. Here the CDR3 reads CASSTSGTPEAFF. CDR3 bases: TGTGCCAGCAGTACCTCCGGGACTCCTGAAGCTTTCTTT. Combining the CDR3 with reference TRBV2 and TRBJ1-1 gives the whole variable domain EPEVTQTPSHQVTQMGQEVILRCVPISNHLYFYWYRQILGQKVEFLVSFYNNEISEKSEIFDDQFSVERPDGSNFTLKIRSTKLEDSAMYFCASSTSGTPEAFFGQGTRLTVV.

V usage is TRBV7-3 and J usage is TRBJ2-1; TRBD1 matches at 8 bases. Losses at the gene ends were 5 bases for V and 7 bases for J; bases not matched to a gene: 7. This CDR3 region has 14 residues. Germline V gene sequence: CDR1 SGHTA, CDR2 FQGTGA. The CDR3 region is CASSRTGTGNEQFF. CDR3 nucleotides: TGTGCCAGCAGCCGGACAGGGACGGGGAATGAGCAGTTCTTC. The full variable domain, in which reference TRBV7-3 and TRBJ2-1 provide the parts outside the CDR3, is GAGVSQTPSNKVTEKGKYVELRCDPISGHTALYWYRQSLGQGPEFLIYFQGTGAADDSGLPNDRFFAVRPEGSVSTLKIQRTERGDSAVYLCASSRTGTGNEQFFGPGTRLTVL.

The chain has TRBV3-1 (or the pseudogene TRBV3-2) and TRBJ2-4, with D perhaps matching TRBD1 (5 bases). This CDR3 contains 15 residues. The V gene's germline CDR1 is LGHDT and CDR2 YNNKEL (reference sequence). Trimming left V 4 bases short and J 0 bases short, with 10 bases between. CDR3 DNA sequence: TGTGCCAGCAGCCCCGGACACCCAGCCAAAAACATTCAGTACTTC. This gives the protein CASSPGHPAKNIQYF.

This chain connects TRBV4-1 to TRBJ1-2; 7 nucleotides agree with TRBD1. This CDR3 spans 16 amino acids. V was clipped by 8 bases and J by 0 bases; unmatched bases: 12. Germline assignment: CDR1 MGHRA and CDR2 YSYEKL. The CDR3 DNA follows: TGCGCCAGCCGCGCCTGGGGGGGGACAGCTAACTATGGCTACACCTTC. Translating it yields CASRAWGGTANYGYTF.

V usage is TRBV2 and J usage is TRBJ1-4, with 7 bases that match TRBD1. The CDR3 consists of 15 residues. From germline, CDR1 is SNHLY and CDR2 FYNNEI. After removal of 6 bases from V and 7 bases from J, the junction contained 11 bases not matched to a gene. The CDR3 sequence is CASRDGQVEGEKLFF. As DNA, the CDR3 is TGTGCCAGCAGGGATGGACAGGTAGAGGGTGAAAAACTGTTTTTT.

V and J are TRBV7-3 and TRBJ2-5; 7 nucleotides match TRBD2. CDR1 is SGHTA and CDR2 is FQGTGA in the germline V gene. The junction had 4 bases not matched to a gene; V was cut back by 2 bases and J by 1 base. CDR3 length: 15 amino acids. The CDR3 sequence: CASSLFGTTQETQYF. In DNA form, the CDR3 reads TGTGCCAGCAGCTTATTCGGGACTACCCAAGAGACCCAGTACTTC.

To note about this clone: In the same sample, other DNA sequences code for this CDR3. For the CDR3, the DNA is TGTGCCAGCTCACCACCGGGTGGGAAACTGTTTTTT. Translating it yields CASSPPGGKLFF. The chain employs TRBV18 and TRBJ1-4; no clear D gene. CDR3 length equals 12 residues. Trimming removed 0 bases at V and 11 bases at J, with 7 bases between. Germline-derived CDR1 and CDR2 are KGHSH and LQKENI.

The rearrangement links TRBV11-2 to TRBJ1-1; no clear D. The CDR3 is made up of 14 amino acids. Germline CDR1 is SGHAT and CDR2 is FQNNGV. Trimming shortened V by 1 base and J by 1 base, and 7 bases separated the two germline ends. The CDR3 coding sequence is TGTGCCAGCAGCTTAGTATGGGGGAACACTGAAGCTTTCTTT. Its translation: CASSLVWGNTEAFF.

The chain couples TRBV4-1 to TRBJ2-7; D perhaps matches TRBD2 (6 bases). There are 16 residues in the CDR3. Germline-derived CDR1 and CDR2 are MGHRA and YSYEKL. V was cut by 4 bases and J by 1 base, with 17 bases left in between. The CDR3 DNA reads TGCGCCAGCAGCCGGGGGTTTCGCGGGGCATCCTACGAGCAGTACTTC. This gives the protein CASSRGFRGASYEQYF.

This chain connects TRBV4-2 to TRBJ1-1; D perhaps matches TRBD1 (6 bases). Trimming pared 4 bases from V and 6 bases from J, leaving 30 bases between. This CDR3 is 19 amino acids long. In germline, CDR1 is LGHNA, CDR2 YNFKEQ. CDR3 nucleotide sequence: TGTGCCAGCAGCCGAGCACAGGGAGTTGCCAGCCAGCCTGACGCTGAAGCTTTCTTT. Its protein is CASSRAQGVASQPDAEAFF.

V is TRBV12-5 and J is TRBJ2-1; D may be TRBD1 or TRBD2 (5 bases each). Germline V lookup: CDR1 LGHNT, CDR2 FRNRAP. V was pared by 2 bases and J by 8 bases, with 25 bases between. The CDR3 length is 18 residues. CDR3 DNA: TGTGCTAGTGGTTTGACTCCTGATGGGACCCATTATCCGGATGAGCAGTTCTTC. The encoded protein is CASGLTPDGTHYPDEQFF.

This clone was recorded once. The chain employs TRBV21-1 and TRBJ1-4. TRBV21-1 is an annotated pseudogene. CDR3 size: 12 residues. CDR3 DNA: TGTGCCAGCAGTAGCACGCATGAAAAACTGTTTTTT. Residues: CASSSTHEKLFF.

V usage is TRBV4-2 and J usage is TRBJ1-5, with a tentative D call TRBD1 (5 bases). The CDR3 covers 15 residues. Trimming stripped 0 bases from V and 0 bases from J, with 6 bases between. Germline V lookup: CDR1 LGHNA, CDR2 YNFKEQ. The DNA of the CDR3 is TGTGCCAGCAGCCAAGAACAGGATAGCAATCAGCCCCAGCATTTT. It codes for CASSQEQDSNQPQHF.

V gene TRBV7-2 combines with J gene TRBJ2-5, with D perhaps TRBD2 (6 bases). The CDR3 totals 14 residues. CDR1 is SGHTA and CDR2 is FQGNSA in the germline V gene. Trimming pared 0 bases from V and 6 bases from J, leaving 11 bases between. Here the CDR3 reads CASSLARGTQTQYF. Written as DNA, the CDR3 is TGTGCCAGCAGCTTAGCTCGGGGGACCCAGACCCAGTACTTC.

The J gene is TRBJ2-1, the V gene TRBV5-1; tentatively, D is TRBD2 (5 bases). Deletions cut 4 bases from V and 6 bases from J, with 14 bases between. The CDR3 consists of 14 residues. CDR1 SGHRS and CDR2 YFSETQ come from the germline V gene. This CDR3 reads CASSPNASPNEQFF. The CDR3 nucleotides are TGCGCCAGCAGCCCCAACGCTAGCCCCAATGAGCAGTTCTTC.

About this clone: Other DNA sequences of this sample code for an identical CDR3. This chain joins TRBV2 and TRBJ2-2, with D unresolved. CDR3 length: 12 residues. V was clipped by 3 bases and J by 3 bases, with 2 bases between them. CDR1 is SNHLY, CDR2 FYNNEI, per germline. CDR3 coding DNA: TGTGCCAGCAGTGAGGACACCGGGGAGCTGTTTTTT. Its protein product is CASSEDTGELFF.

This clone is a singleton in its sample. Written as DNA, the CDR3 is TGTGCCAGCAGCCGACTCCAAGAGACCCAGTACTTC. Amino acid sequence: CASSRLQETQYF. The chain is built from TRBV3-1 (or the pseudogene TRBV3-2) and TRBJ2-5; unclear D gene. The CDR3 is 12 residues long. With 4 bases removed from V and 1 base from J, the gap between germline ends came to 4 bases. The germline V gene has CDR1 LGHDT and CDR2 YNNKEL (reference sequence).

V gene TRBV5-4 combines with J gene TRBJ1-1; D is unresolved. V gave up 2 bases and J gave up 8 bases, with 10 bases separating them. Germline V gives CDR1 SGHNT, CDR2 YYREEE (reference sequence). The CDR3 has 12 residues. In DNA form, the CDR3 reads TGTGCCAGCAGCTTCCCGGGAGGGGAAGCTTTCTTT. As protein: CASSFPGGEAFF.